A selection of T cell receptor beta chains follows, all from one sample in a study of beta chain features in type 1 diabetes. Profiling relied on immunoSEQ multiplex PCR, and the TCRdb table lists in-frame clones only, not all of them. This table holds under 400,000 clones, 10% to 15% found once. Sequenced sample: naive CD4+ T cells from blood. All receptors come from a woman between 18 and 29 years old with type 1 diabetes. The CDR3 runs from the conserved cysteine through the conserved F or W. A D gene is named only where the DNA matches it firmly. The listing skips clone size in some rows; elsewhere it reads once, few, many or a size class.

J | D | V | size | length | DNA | CDR3
TRBJ2-2 | - | TRBV5-4 | few | 14 | TGTGCCAGCAGGGCTTCTAGCTCTCCCGGGGAGCTGTTTTTT | CASRASSSPGELFF
TRBJ2-7 | TRBD1 | TRBV28 | few | 13 | TGTGCCAGCAGATCAGGGGGCCCGGACGAGCAGTACTTC | CASRSGGPDEQYF
TRBJ2-5 | TRBD2 | TRBV5-1 | few | 15 | TGCGCCAGCAGCACTGTACCGGGACTAGAGAAGACCCAGTACTTC | CASSTVPGLEKTQYF
TRBJ1-1 | TRBD1 | TRBV7-3 | - | 14 | TGTGCCAGCAGGAAGGGACAGGGTTACACTGAAGCTTTCTTT | CASRKGQGYTEAFF
TRBJ1-5 | TRBD1 | TRBV19 | once | 13 | TGTGCCAGTAGCGGGACAGGGGATCAGCCCCAGCATTTT | CASSGTGDQPQHF
TRBJ2-2 | - | TRBV21-1 | few | 16 | TGTGCCAGCAGTCTCACCGGGACAGGGAAATCCGGGGAGCTGTTTTTT | CASSLTGTGKSGELFF
TRBJ1-5 | - | TRBV7-2 | - | 12 | TGTGCCAGCAGGGAGGGAAATCAGCCCCAGCATTTT | CASREGNQPQHF
TRBJ1-2 | - | TRBV7-2 | once | 13 | TGTGCCAGCAGCTTAGCACAGGAGGGCGGCTACACCTTC | CASSLAQEGGYTF
TRBJ1-5 | - | TRBV5-1 | few | 14 | TGCGCCAGCAGCTTGGGACAAGAGAATCAGCCCCAGCATTTT | CASSLGQENQPQHF
TRBJ1-2 | TRBD1 | TRBV18 | few | 17 | TGTGCCAGCTCACCGAACGAGGGACAGGGCCTGCCCTATGGCTACACCTTC | CASSPNEGQGLPYGYTF
TRBJ1-2 | - | TRBV2 | few | 13 | TGTGCCAGCAGTGGACAGGAAGAGTATGGCTACACCTTC | CASSGQEEYGYTF
TRBJ2-4 | - | TRBV2 | - | 11 | TGTGCCAGCAACCAAGGGGACATTCAGTACTTC | CASNQGDIQYF
TRBJ1-1 | - | TRBV7-2 | few | 13 | TGTGCCAGCAGCTTAGAGTCCCAGGTTGGGGCTTTCTTT | CASSLESQVGAFF
TRBJ1-5 | - | TRBV28 | - | 13 | TGTGCCAGCAGCCCGGGGTTCAATCAGCCCCAGCATTTT | CASSPGFNQPQHF
TRBJ2-5 | - | TRBV28 | - | 11 | TGTGCCAGCAAAGGGGAAGAGACCCAGTACTTC | CASKGEETQYF
TRBJ2-1 | - | TRBV7-2 | few | 15 | TGTGCCAGCAGCTTAGTAGGCGGGGCAAACAATGAGCAGTTCTTC | CASSLVGGANNEQFF
TRBJ2-1 | - | TRBV5-1 | few | 16 | TGCGCCAGCAGCTTATGGGGGGCGGGAGTGGACAATGAGCAGTTCTTC | CASSLWGAGVDNEQFF
TRBJ2-3 | TRBD1 | TRBV19 | - | 12 | TGTGCCAGTCGAAGGGAGACAGGGCAGCAGTATTTT | CASRRETGQQYF
TRBJ2-6 | - | TRBV28 | few | 16 | TGTGCCAGCACCCCCTTAGGGGACTCTGGGGCCAACGTCCTGACTTTC | CASTPLGDSGANVLTF
TRBJ2-3 | - | TRBV28 | - | 16 | TGTGCCAGCAGTTTATCTTCCGGTTACGGCACAGATACGCAGTATTTT | CASSLSSGYGTDTQYF
TRBJ1-5 | TRBD1 | TRBV6-5 | few | 15 | TGTGCCAGCAGTAGGGGGCGAGGAGGCAATCAGCCCCAGCATTTT | CASSRGRGGNQPQHF
TRBJ2-1 | - | TRBV29-1 | - | 14 | TGCAGCGTGGTGTTTTTCGGGGTGGCCAATGAGCAGTTCTTC | CSVVFFGVANEQFF